Shown below are 2 T cell receptor beta chains from a single sample sequenced in a study of control samples from healthy donors and cancer patients. TCRdb's table, derived via immunoSEQ multiplex PCR, lists solely in-frame clones and lacks some. The table includes about 120,000 clones, around 90% detected once. Specimen: blood. These receptors all come from a man aged 50-60 years in good health.

This sequence joins TRBV14 and TRBJ1-1; 7 bases line up with TRBD1. The CDR3 sequence is 14 residues long. V lost 4 bases to trimming and J lost 5 bases; unmatched junction nucleotides: 7. Germline V gives CDR1 SGHDN, CDR2 FVKESK. DNA for the CDR3: TGTGCCAGCAGCCGCCAGGGGGGGGGAACTGAAGCTTTCTTT. Translating it yields CASSRQGGGTEAFF. The variable domain in full, completed from reference TRBV14 and TRBJ1-1, reads EAGVTQFPSHSVIEKGQTVTLRCDPISGHDNLYWYRRVMGKEIKFLLHFVKESKQDESGMPNNRFLAERTGGTYSTLKVQPAELEDSGVYFCASSRQGGGTEAFFGQGTRLTVV.

The chain carries TRBV5-1 and TRBJ1-1, with 8 bases fitting TRBD1. The J segment lost 3 bases and the V segment lost 0 bases, leaving 10 bases of the junction unmatched. CDR3 length: 17 amino acids. Germline-derived CDR1 and CDR2 are SGHRS and YFSETQ. The CDR3, as DNA: TGCGCCAGCAGCTTGGAATTCAGGGGGCAAACGGACACTGAAGCTTTCTTT. Protein product: CASSLEFRGQTDTEAFF.